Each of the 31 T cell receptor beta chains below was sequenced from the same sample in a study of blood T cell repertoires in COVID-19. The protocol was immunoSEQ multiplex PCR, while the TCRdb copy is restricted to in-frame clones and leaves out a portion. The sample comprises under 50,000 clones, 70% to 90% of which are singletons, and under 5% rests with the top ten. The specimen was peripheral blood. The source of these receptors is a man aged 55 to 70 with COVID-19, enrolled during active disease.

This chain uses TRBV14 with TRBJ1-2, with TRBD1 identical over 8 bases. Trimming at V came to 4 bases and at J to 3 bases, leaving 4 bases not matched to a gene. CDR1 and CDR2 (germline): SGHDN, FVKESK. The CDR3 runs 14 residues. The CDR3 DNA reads TGTGCCAGCAGCCGGGAACAGGGGGACTATGGCTACACCTTC. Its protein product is CASSREQGDYGYTF.

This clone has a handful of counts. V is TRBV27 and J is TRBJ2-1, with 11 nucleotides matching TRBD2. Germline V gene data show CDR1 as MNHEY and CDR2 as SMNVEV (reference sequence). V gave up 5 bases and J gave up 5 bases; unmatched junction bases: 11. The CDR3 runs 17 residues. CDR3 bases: TGTGCCAGCAGTCCCTCATTAGCGGGAGGGCCGAACAATGAGCAGTTCTTC. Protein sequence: CASSPSLAGGPNNEQFF.

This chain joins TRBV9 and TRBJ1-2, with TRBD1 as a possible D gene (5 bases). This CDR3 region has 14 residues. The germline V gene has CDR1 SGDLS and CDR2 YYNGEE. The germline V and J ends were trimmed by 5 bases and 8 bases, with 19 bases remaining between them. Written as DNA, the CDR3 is TGTGCCAGCAGTCCCAGCGTAACAGGCGCGGGCTACACCTTC. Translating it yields CASSPSVTGAGYTF.

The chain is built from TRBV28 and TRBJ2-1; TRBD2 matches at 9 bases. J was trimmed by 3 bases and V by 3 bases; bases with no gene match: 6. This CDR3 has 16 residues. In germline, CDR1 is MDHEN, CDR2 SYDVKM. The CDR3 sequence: CASSFQAGGHYNEQFF. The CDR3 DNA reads TGTGCCAGCAGTTTTCAAGCGGGAGGACACTACAATGAGCAGTTCTTC.

This chain's CDR3 is CASSPGTGTIDYEQYF. CDR3 nucleotides: TGTGCCAGCAGCCCGGGGACAGGGACCATAGACTACGAGCAGTACTTC. The V gene is TRBV9, the J gene TRBJ2-7; 9 bases match TRBD1. After removal of 4 bases from V and 3 bases from J, the junction contained 11 bases not matched to a gene. Per the germline V gene, CDR1 is SGDLS and CDR2 is YYNGEE. The CDR3 loop spans 16 amino acids.

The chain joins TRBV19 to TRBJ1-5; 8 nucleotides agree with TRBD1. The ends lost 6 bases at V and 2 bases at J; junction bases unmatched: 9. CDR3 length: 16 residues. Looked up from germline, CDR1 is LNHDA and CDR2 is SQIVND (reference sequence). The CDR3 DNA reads TGTGCCAGTAGGGAACAGGGGGTTGGCGGCAATCAGCCCCAGCATTTT. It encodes CASREQGVGGNQPQHF.

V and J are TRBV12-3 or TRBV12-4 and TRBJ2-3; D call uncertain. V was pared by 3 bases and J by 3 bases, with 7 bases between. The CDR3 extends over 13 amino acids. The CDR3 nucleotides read TGTGCCAGCAGTTTTTCGGAGACAGATACGCAGTATTTT. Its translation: CASSFSETDTQYF.

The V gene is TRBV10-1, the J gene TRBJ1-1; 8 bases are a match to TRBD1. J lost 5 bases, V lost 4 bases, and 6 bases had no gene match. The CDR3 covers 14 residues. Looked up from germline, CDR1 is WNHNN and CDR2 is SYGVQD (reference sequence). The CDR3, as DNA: TGCGCCAGCAGTGCCGGGACAGGCTTTACTGAAGCTTTCTTT. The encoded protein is CASSAGTGFTEAFF.

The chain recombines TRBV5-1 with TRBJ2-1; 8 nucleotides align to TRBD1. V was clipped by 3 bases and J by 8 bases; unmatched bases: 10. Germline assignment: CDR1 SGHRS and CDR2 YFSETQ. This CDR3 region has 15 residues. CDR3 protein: CASSSPETGVDEQFF. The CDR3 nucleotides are TGCGCCAGCAGCTCTCCGGAGACAGGGGTCGATGAGCAGTTCTTC.

DNA for the CDR3: TGTGCCAGCAGCCAAGATTTACTCAACACTGAAGCTTTCTTT. As protein: CASSQDLLNTEAFF. The genes are TRBV3-1 (or the pseudogene TRBV3-2) and TRBJ1-1; D remains unclear. The germline V gene encodes CDR1 LGHDT and CDR2 YNNKEL (reference sequence). The V end was cut by 0 bases, the J end by 2 bases, with 7 bases between. The CDR3 has 14 residues.

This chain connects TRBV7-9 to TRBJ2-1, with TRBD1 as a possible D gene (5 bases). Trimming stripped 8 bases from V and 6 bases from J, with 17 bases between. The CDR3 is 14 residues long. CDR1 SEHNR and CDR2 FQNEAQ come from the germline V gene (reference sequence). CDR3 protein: CASLQDPLANEQFF. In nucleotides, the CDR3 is TGTGCCAGCTTACAGGACCCATTGGCCAATGAGCAGTTCTTC.

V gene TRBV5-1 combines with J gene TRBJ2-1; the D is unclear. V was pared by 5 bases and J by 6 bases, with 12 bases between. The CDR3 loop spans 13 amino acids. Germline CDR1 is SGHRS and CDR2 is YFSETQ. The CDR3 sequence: CASSSGTFNEQFF. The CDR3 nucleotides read TGCGCCAGCAGTTCGGGTACGTTCAATGAGCAGTTCTTC.

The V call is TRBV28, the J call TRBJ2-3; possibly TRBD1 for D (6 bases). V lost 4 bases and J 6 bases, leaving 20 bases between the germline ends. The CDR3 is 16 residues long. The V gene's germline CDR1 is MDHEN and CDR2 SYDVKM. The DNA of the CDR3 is TGTGCCAGCAGTTCTCCCGGGACACGTCTTGTTGATACGCAGTATTTT. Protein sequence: CASSSPGTRLVDTQYF.

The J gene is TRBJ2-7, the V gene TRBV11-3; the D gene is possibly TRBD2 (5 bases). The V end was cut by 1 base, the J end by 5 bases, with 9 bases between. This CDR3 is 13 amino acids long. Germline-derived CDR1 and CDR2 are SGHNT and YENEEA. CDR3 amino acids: CASSLVSGDEQYF. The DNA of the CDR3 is TGTGCCAGCAGCTTAGTTTCCGGGGACGAGCAGTACTTC. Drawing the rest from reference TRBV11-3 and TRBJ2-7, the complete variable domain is EAGVVQSPRYKIIEKKQPVAFWCNPISGHNTLYWYLQNLGQGPELLIRYENEEAVDDSQLPKDRFSAERLKGVDSTLKIQPAELGDSAVYLCASSLVSGDEQYFGPGTRLTVT.

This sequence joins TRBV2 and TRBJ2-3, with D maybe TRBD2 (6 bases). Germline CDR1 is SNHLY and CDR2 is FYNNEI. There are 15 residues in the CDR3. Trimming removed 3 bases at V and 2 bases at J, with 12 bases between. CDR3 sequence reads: CASSEARGTTDTQYF. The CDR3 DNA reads TGTGCCAGCAGTGAGGCTCGCGGGACCACAGATACGCAGTATTTT.

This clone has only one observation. CDR3 protein: CASSGQVTDTQYF. The CDR3 region has the DNA TGCGCCAGCAGTGGACAGGTCACAGATACGCAGTATTTT. This chain joins TRBV10-1 and TRBJ2-3, with a weak D call TRBD1 (6 bases). This CDR3 contains 13 residues. The germline V gene encodes CDR1 WNHNN and CDR2 SYGVQD (reference sequence). Trimming cost V 4 bases and J 2 bases, with 7 bases left between them.

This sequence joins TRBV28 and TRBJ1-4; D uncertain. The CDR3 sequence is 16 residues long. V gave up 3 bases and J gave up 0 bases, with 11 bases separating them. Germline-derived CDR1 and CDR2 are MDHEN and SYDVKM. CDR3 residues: CASSFGGLATNEKLFF. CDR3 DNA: TGTGCCAGCAGTTTCGGCGGGCTAGCAACTAATGAAAAACTGTTTTTT. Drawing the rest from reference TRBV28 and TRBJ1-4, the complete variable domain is DVKVTQSSRYLVKRTGEKVFLECVQDMDHENMFWYRQDPGLGLRLIYFSYDVKMKEKGDIPEGYSVSREKKERFSLILESASTNQTSMYLCASSFGGLATNEKLFFGSGTQLSVL.

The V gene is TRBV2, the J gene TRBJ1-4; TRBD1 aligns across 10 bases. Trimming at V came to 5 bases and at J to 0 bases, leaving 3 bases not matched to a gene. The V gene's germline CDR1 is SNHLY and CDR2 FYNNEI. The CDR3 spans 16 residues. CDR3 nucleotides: TGTGCCAGCAGTCGTGGACAGGGGGCAACTAATGAAAAACTGTTTTTT. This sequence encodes CASSRGQGATNEKLFF. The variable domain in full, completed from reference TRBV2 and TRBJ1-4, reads EPEVTQTPSHQVTQMGQEVILRCVPISNHLYFYWYRQILGQKVEFLVSFYNNEISEKSEIFDDQFSVERPDGSNFTLKIRSTKLEDSAMYFCASSRGQGATNEKLFFGSGTQLSVL.

In DNA form, the CDR3 reads TGCAGTGCTTTAAGGGGGACTGAAGCTTTCTTT. Translating it yields CSALRGTEAFF. This chain connects TRBV20-1 to TRBJ1-1; a weak D match, TRBD1 (6 bases). Germline V CDR1 and CDR2: DFQATT, SNEGSKA (reference sequence). V dropped 5 bases and J dropped 5 bases, with 9 bases sitting between them. The CDR3 sequence is 11 residues long.

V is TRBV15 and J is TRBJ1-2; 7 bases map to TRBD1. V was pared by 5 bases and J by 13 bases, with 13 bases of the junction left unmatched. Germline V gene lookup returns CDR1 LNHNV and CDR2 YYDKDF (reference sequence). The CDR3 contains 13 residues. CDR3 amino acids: CATSFRETGASTF. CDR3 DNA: TGTGCCACCAGCTTCCGGGAAACAGGGGCATCCACCTTC. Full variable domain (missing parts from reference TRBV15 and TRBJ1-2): DAMVIQNPRYQVTQFGKPVTLSCSQTLNHNVMYWYQQKSSQAPKLLFHYYDKDFNNEADTPDNFQSRRPNTSFCFLDIRSPGLGDTAMYLCATSFRETGASTFGSGTRLTVV.

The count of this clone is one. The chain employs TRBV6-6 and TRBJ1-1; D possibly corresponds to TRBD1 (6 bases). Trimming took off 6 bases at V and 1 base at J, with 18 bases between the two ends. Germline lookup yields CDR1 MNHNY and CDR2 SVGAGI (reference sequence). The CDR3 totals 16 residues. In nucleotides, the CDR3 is TGTGCCAGCAGCCACAGGGCAGCGTTAACGAACACTGAAGCTTTCTTT. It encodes CASSHRAALTNTEAFF.

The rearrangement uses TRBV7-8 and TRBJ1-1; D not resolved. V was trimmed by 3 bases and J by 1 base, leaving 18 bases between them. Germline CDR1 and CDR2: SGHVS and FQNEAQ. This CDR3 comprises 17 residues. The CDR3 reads CASSFAPTFRTNTEAFF. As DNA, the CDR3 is TGTGCCAGCAGCTTCGCACCAACTTTCCGTACGAACACTGAAGCTTTCTTT.

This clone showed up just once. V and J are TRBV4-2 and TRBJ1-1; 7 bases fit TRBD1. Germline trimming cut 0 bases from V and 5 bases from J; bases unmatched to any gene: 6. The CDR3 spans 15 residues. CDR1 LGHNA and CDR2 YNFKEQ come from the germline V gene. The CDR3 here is CASSQDDREFTEAFF. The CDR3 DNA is TGTGCCAGCAGCCAAGACGACAGGGAATTTACTGAAGCTTTCTTT.

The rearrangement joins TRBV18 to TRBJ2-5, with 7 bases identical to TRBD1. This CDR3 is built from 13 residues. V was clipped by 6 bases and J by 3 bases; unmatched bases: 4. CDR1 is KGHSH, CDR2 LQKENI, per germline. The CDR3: CASSQDREETQYF. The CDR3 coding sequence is TGTGCCAGCTCCCAAGACAGGGAAGAGACCCAGTACTTC.

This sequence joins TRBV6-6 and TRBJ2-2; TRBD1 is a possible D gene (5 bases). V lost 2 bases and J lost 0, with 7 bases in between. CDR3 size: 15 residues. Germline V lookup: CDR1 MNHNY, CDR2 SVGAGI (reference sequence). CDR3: CASSYGRANTGELFF. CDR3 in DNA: TGTGCCAGCAGTTACGGCAGGGCGAACACCGGGGAGCTGTTTTTT.

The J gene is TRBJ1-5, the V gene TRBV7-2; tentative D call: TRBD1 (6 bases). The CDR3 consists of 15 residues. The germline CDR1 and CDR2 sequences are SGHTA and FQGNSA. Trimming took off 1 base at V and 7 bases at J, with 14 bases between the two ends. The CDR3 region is CASSLGVRGSQPQHF. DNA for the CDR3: TGTGCCAGCAGCTTAGGTGTCAGGGGAAGCCAGCCCCAGCATTTT.

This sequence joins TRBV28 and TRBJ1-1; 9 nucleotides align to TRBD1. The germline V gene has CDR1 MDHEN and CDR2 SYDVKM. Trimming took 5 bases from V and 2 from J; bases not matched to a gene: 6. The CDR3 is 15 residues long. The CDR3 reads CASSKAGQGNTEAFF. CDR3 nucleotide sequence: TGTGCCAGCAGTAAGGCGGGACAGGGAAACACTGAAGCTTTCTTT.

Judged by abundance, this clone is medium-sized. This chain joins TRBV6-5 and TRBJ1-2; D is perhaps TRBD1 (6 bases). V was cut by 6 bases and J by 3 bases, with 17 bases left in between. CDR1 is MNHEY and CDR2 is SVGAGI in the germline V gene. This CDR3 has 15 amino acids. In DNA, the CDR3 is TGTGCCAGCAGAAGCGCCCAGGGGCGTGACTATGGCTACACCTTC. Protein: CASRSAQGRDYGYTF.

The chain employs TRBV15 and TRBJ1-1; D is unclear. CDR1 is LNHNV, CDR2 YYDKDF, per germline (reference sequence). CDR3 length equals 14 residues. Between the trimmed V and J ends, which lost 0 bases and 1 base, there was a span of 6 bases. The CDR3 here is CATSRDGRNTEAFF. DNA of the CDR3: TGTGCCACCAGCAGAGATGGGAGGAACACTGAAGCTTTCTTT.

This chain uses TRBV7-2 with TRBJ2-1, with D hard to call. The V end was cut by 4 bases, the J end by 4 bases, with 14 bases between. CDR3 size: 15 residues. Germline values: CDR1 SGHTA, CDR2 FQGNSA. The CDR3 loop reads CASSSQVFPYNEQFF. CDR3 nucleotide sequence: TGTGCCAGCAGCTCCCAGGTCTTCCCTTACAATGAGCAGTTCTTC.

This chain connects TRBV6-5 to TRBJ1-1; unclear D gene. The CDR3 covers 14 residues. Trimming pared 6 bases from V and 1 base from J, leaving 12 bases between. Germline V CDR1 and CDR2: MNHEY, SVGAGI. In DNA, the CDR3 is TGTGCCAGCAGCTCCGTTTCCGGGAACACTGAAGCTTTCTTT. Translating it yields CASSSVSGNTEAFF.